These T cell receptor beta chains were read from a single sample in a study of blood T cell repertoires in COVID-19. The assay was immunoSEQ multiplex PCR, and TCRdb's table has in-frame clones only and misses some. The sample lists 200,000 to 250,000 clones, around 87% occurring once. The sample consisted of peripheral blood. The receptors originated from an older woman with active or convalescent COVID-19. CDR3s include the opening cysteine and the closing phenylalanine or tryptophan. A D gene is named only where the DNA matches it firmly.

d_call	j_call	v_call	cdr3_aa	cdr3_nt
-	TRBJ2-2	TRBV29-1	CSAQRLGRLTGELFF	TGCAGCGCCCAGAGACTAGGTCGGTTAACCGGGGAGCTGTTTTTT
TRBD1	TRBJ2-4	TRBV5-6	CASSLQGAGNIQYF	TGTGCCAGCAGCCTACAGGGGGCGGGAAACATTCAGTACTTC
TRBD1	TRBJ2-1	TRBV7-8	CASSFDRGVTREQFF	TGTGCCAGCAGCTTCGACAGGGGAGTTACGCGCGAGCAGTTCTTC
TRBD1	TRBJ1-5	TRBV6-5	CASSWTGGDQPQHF	TGTGCCAGCAGTTGGACAGGAGGGGATCAGCCCCAGCATTTT
TRBD2	TRBJ2-5	TRBV9	CASSAWGGQETQYF	TGTGCCAGCAGCGCCTGGGGGGGTCAAGAGACCCAGTACTTC
TRBD2	TRBJ2-1	TRBV19	CASRAGGPNNEQFF	TGTGCCAGTCGAGCGGGGGGCCCCAACAATGAGCAGTTCTTC
TRBD1	TRBJ2-3	TRBV19	CASSPRVRGRSTDTQYF	TGTGCCAGTAGCCCCAGAGTCAGGGGGCGAAGCACAGATACGCAGTATTTT
-	TRBJ1-1	TRBV19	CASSIDSNSRPEAFF	TGTGCCAGTAGTATAGATTCCAACTCTAGGCCTGAAGCTTTCTTT
TRBD2	TRBJ2-3	TRBV10-3	CATEKGEAGYTDTQYF	TGTGCCACTGAAAAAGGTGAAGCGGGATACACAGATACGCAGTATTTT
-	TRBJ1-4	TRBV12-3/TRBV12-4	CASRLGDLEKLFF	TGTGCCAGCAGGCTGGGAGATCTCGAAAAACTGTTTTTT
TRBD1	TRBJ2-1	TRBV19	CASSTGRQGGYEQFF	TGTGCCAGTAGTACGGGGAGACAGGGCGGCTACGAGCAGTTCTTC
-	TRBJ2-7	TRBV6-2/TRBV6-3	CASSYGGFGEQYF	TGTGCCAGCAGTTACGGGGGGTTTGGCGAGCAGTACTTC
TRBD2	TRBJ2-6	TRBV5-1	CASSLRSSGGAGANVLTF	TGCGCCAGCAGCTTGCGGTCTAGCGGGGGGGCTGGGGCCAACGTCCTGACTTTC
TRBD1	TRBJ2-7	TRBV6-2/TRBV6-3	CASSINRGYEQYF	TGTGCCAGCAGTATCAACAGGGGCTACGAGCAGTACTTC
TRBD1	TRBJ2-7	TRBV9	CASSEGQTYEQYF	TGTGCCAGCAGCGAGGGACAGACCTACGAGCAGTACTTC
TRBD1	TRBJ2-3	TRBV5-1	CASSGTGGIADTQYF	TGCGCCAGCAGCGGGACAGGGGGCATCGCAGATACGCAGTATTTT
TRBD1	TRBJ1-2	TRBV9	CASSVAGQGGYGYTF	TGTGCCAGCAGCGTAGCTGGACAGGGAGGCTATGGCTACACCTTC